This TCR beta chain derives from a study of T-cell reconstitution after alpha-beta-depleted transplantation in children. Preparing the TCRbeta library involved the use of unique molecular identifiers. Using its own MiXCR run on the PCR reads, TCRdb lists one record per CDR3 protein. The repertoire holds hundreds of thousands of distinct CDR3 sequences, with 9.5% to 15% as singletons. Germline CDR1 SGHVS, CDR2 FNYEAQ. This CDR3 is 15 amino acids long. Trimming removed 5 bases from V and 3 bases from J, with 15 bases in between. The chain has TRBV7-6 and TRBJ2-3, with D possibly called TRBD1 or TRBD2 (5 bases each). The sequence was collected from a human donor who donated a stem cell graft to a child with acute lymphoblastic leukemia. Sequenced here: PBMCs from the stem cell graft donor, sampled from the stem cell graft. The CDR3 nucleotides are TGTGCCAGCAGCCCTTTGGGGGAGCAGACAGATACGCAGTATTTT. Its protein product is CASSPLGEQTDTQYF. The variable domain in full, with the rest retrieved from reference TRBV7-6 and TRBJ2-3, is GAGVSQSPRYKVTKRGQDVALRCDPISGHVSLYWYRQALGQGPEFLTYFNYEAQQDKSGLPNDRFSAERPEGSISTLTIQRTEQRDSAMYRCASSPLGEQTDTQYFGPGTRLTVL.